This section outlines one T cell receptor (beta chain) sequence together with its context. Its matching antigen is unknown. This record belongs to a study of T cells in Graves' hyperthyroidism and ophthalmopathy. Study-wide background: Prior to any treatment, at the point of initial diagnosis, peripheral blood was collected. Notes on the study in general: In blood, most of the thyroid clonotypes expanded above 0.001 were also present.

Template material for amplifying TCR beta CDR3 regions consisted of RNA transcripts. The TCR CDR3 first-round RT-PCR relied on the HTBI primer set. One entry per CDR3 protein results from TCRdb running MiXCR on the multiplex PCR reads. The table shows under 350,000 distinct CDR3 sequences, with 21% occurring only once. The germline gives CDR1 SQVTM, CDR2 ANQGSEA. The length of the CDR3 is 17 residues. V lost 3 bases and J lost 2; bases outside the gene matches: 9. The TCR originated in a woman aged 45-65 years with Graves' hyperthyroidism. The sequenced sample was blood. The chain is built from TRBV29-1 and TRBJ2-3, with 12 bases fitting TRBD2. CDR3 sequence (DNA): TGCAGCGTTGATGGTAGAACTAGCGGGGGGATCACAGATACGCAGTATTTT. The encoded protein is CSVDGRTSGGITDTQYF.